This is a list of T cell receptor beta chains from one sample in a study of shared clonotypes between healthy human individuals. Repertoires were generated with immunoSEQ multiplex PCR, while TCRdb's copy carries only in-frame clones and drops some. The data contain hundreds of thousands of clones, roughly nine tenths of them seen just once; the ten biggest clones take up approximately 25%. Sequenced material: naive CD8+ T cells sorted from blood. The receptors come from a man aged 25 to 40 in good health. The CDR3 runs from the conserved cysteine through the conserved F or W. Each record gives: V gene, J gene, D gene, clone size, CDR3 protein, CDR3 DNA. The D gene is left open where the match is weak. The listing skips clone size in some rows; elsewhere it reads once, few, many or a size class.

V gene: TRBV30
J gene: TRBJ1-3
D gene: NA
clone size: NA
CDR3 protein: CAWTVSGNTIYF
CDR3 DNA: TGTGCCTGGACAGTCTCTGGAAACACCATATATTTT

V gene: TRBV6-5
J gene: TRBJ2-5
D gene: TRBD2
clone size: NA
CDR3 protein: CASSSSGQETQYF
CDR3 DNA: TGTGCCAGCAGCTCTAGCGGGCAAGAGACCCAGTACTTC

V gene: TRBV7-2
J gene: TRBJ2-1
D gene: NA
clone size: NA
CDR3 protein: CATSGGGVNEQFF
CDR3 DNA: TGTGCCACCAGCGGTGGGGGTGTGAATGAGCAGTTCTTC

V gene: TRBV5-1
J gene: TRBJ2-7
D gene: TRBD2
clone size: NA
CDR3 protein: CASSLEPSGGPYEQYF
CDR3 DNA: TGCGCCAGCAGCTTGGAGCCTAGCGGAGGCCCCTACGAGCAGTACTTC

V gene: TRBV19
J gene: TRBJ2-3
D gene: NA
clone size: NA
CDR3 protein: CASSIFPGTDTQYF
CDR3 DNA: TGTGCCAGTAGTATATTCCCCGGCACAGATACGCAGTATTTT

V gene: TRBV27
J gene: TRBJ1-1
D gene: TRBD1
clone size: NA
CDR3 protein: CASSLIPPTGTENQAFF
CDR3 DNA: TGTGCCAGCAGTTTAATCCCCCCAACCGGGACAGAAAACCAAGCTTTCTTT

V gene: TRBV28
J gene: TRBJ1-1
D gene: NA
clone size: NA
CDR3 protein: CASSPLTLWEAFF
CDR3 DNA: TGTGCCAGCAGTCCCTTGACTCTTTGGGAAGCTTTCTTT

V gene: TRBV11-2
J gene: TRBJ2-1
D gene: NA
clone size: once
CDR3 protein: CASSSTDGPEQFF
CDR3 DNA: TGTGCCAGCAGCTCTACCGACGGCCCAGAGCAGTTCTTC

V gene: TRBV7-9
J gene: TRBJ1-2
D gene: NA
clone size: NA
CDR3 protein: CASSLEAARLGYTF
CDR3 DNA: TGTGCCAGCAGCTTAGAAGCGGCTAGGCTTGGCTACACCTTC

V gene: TRBV15
J gene: TRBJ2-2
D gene: TRBD1
clone size: NA
CDR3 protein: CATSSRQGANTGELFF
CDR3 DNA: TGTGCCACCAGCAGCCGACAGGGGGCGAACACCGGGGAGCTGTTTTTT

V gene: TRBV6-4
J gene: TRBJ2-1
D gene: TRBD2
clone size: NA
CDR3 protein: CASSEGLAALNEQFF
CDR3 DNA: TGTGCCAGCAGTGAGGGACTAGCGGCCCTCAATGAGCAGTTCTTC

V gene: TRBV7-9
J gene: TRBJ2-7
D gene: TRBD2
clone size: once
CDR3 protein: CASSLAGRGEQYF
CDR3 DNA: TGTGCCAGCAGCTTAGCGGGGCGGGGGGAGCAGTACTTC

V gene: TRBV29-1
J gene: TRBJ2-1
D gene: NA
clone size: NA
CDR3 protein: CSVEGGPNEQFF
CDR3 DNA: TGCAGCGTTGAGGGTGGTCCCAATGAGCAGTTCTTC

V gene: TRBV30
J gene: TRBJ2-3
D gene: TRBD2
clone size: once
CDR3 protein: CAWSATSGRASDTQYF
CDR3 DNA: TGTGCCTGGAGTGCAACTAGCGGGAGGGCCTCAGATACGCAGTATTTT

V gene: TRBV9
J gene: TRBJ2-1
D gene: NA
clone size: NA
CDR3 protein: CASSVSRGEQFF
CDR3 DNA: TGTGCCAGCAGCGTATCGAGGGGTGAGCAGTTCTTC

V gene: TRBV29-1
J gene: TRBJ1-2
D gene: NA
clone size: NA
CDR3 protein: CSFLDLYGYTF
CDR3 DNA: TGCTCCTTTCTTGACCTCTATGGCTACACCTTC

V gene: TRBV6-6
J gene: TRBJ2-1
D gene: NA
clone size: NA
CDR3 protein: CASSYSGWGNEQFF
CDR3 DNA: TGTGCCAGCAGTTACAGCGGTTGGGGGAATGAGCAGTTCTTC

V gene: TRBV27
J gene: TRBJ1-5
D gene: NA
clone size: NA
CDR3 protein: CASSPNRDSQPQHF
CDR3 DNA: TGTGCCAGCAGTCCAAACAGGGATTCTCAGCCCCAGCATTTT

V gene: TRBV4-3
J gene: TRBJ2-1
D gene: TRBD1
clone size: NA
CDR3 protein: CASSQDRDSLVLTRHNEQFF
CDR3 DNA: TGCGCCAGCAGCCAAGATCGGGACAGCCTGGTTCTTACCAGACATAATGAGCAGTTCTTC

V gene: TRBV28
J gene: TRBJ2-7
D gene: TRBD1
clone size: NA
CDR3 protein: CASSHTRQGIPYEQYF
CDR3 DNA: TGTGCCAGCAGCCACACTCGACAGGGTATTCCCTACGAGCAGTACTTC

V gene: TRBV2
J gene: TRBJ2-3
D gene: NA
clone size: NA
CDR3 protein: CASVASTSTDTQYF
CDR3 DNA: TGTGCCAGCGTAGCTAGCACGAGCACAGATACGCAGTATTTT

V gene: TRBV21-1
J gene: TRBJ1-5
D gene: NA
clone size: once
CDR3 protein: CASSPHLTGGAGQPQHF
CDR3 DNA: TGTGCCAGCAGCCCTCACTTGACAGGGGGCGCAGGGCAGCCCCAGCATTTT

V gene: TRBV5-1
J gene: TRBJ2-7
D gene: NA
clone size: NA
CDR3 protein: CASSFGTNSYEQYF
CDR3 DNA: TGCGCCAGCAGCTTCGGGACAAACTCCTACGAGCAGTACTTC

V gene: TRBV19
J gene: TRBJ2-1
D gene: NA
clone size: NA
CDR3 protein: CASAANSYNEQFF
CDR3 DNA: TGTGCCAGTGCGGCGAACTCCTACAATGAGCAGTTCTTC

V gene: TRBV11-2
J gene: TRBJ2-1
D gene: NA
clone size: NA
CDR3 protein: CASSLVGDNEQFF
CDR3 DNA: TGTGCCAGCAGCTTAGTGGGGGACAATGAGCAGTTCTTC

V gene: TRBV27
J gene: TRBJ2-1
D gene: NA
clone size: NA
CDR3 protein: CASSPLRGSECHEQFF
CDR3 DNA: TGTGCCAGCAGCCCATTACGTGGGTCTGAGTGTCATGAGCAGTTCTTC

V gene: TRBV30
J gene: TRBJ2-7
D gene: NA
clone size: NA
CDR3 protein: CAWSNPHRYEQYF
CDR3 DNA: TGTGCCTGGAGTAACCCCCACCGCTACGAGCAGTACTTC

V gene: TRBV7-8
J gene: TRBJ2-2
D gene: NA
clone size: NA
CDR3 protein: CASSPPGELFF
CDR3 DNA: TGTGCCAGCAGCCCCCCCGGGGAGCTGTTTTTT

V gene: TRBV12-2
J gene: TRBJ2-2
D gene: NA
clone size: NA
CDR3 protein: CASRLEDGELFF
CDR3 DNA: TGTGCAAGTCGCCTAGAGGACGGGGAGCTGTTTTTT

V gene: TRBV7-9
J gene: TRBJ2-3
D gene: NA
clone size: NA
CDR3 protein: CASSLGARDTQYF
CDR3 DNA: TGTGCCAGCAGCTTAGGTGCTAGAGATACGCAGTATTTT

V gene: TRBV27
J gene: TRBJ2-3
D gene: NA
clone size: few
CDR3 protein: CASSLLGDTQYF
CDR3 DNA: TGTGCCAGCAGTTTACTCGGGGATACGCAGTATTTT

V gene: TRBV28
J gene: TRBJ1-1
D gene: TRBD1
clone size: NA
CDR3 protein: CASSPHRAGGTTEAFF
CDR3 DNA: TGTGCCAGCAGTCCCCATCGGGCAGGGGGCACAACTGAAGCTTTCTTT

V gene: TRBV5-1
J gene: TRBJ1-4
D gene: NA
clone size: NA
CDR3 protein: CASSFGQVAEKLFF
CDR3 DNA: TGCGCCAGCAGCTTCGGTCAGGTTGCTGAAAAACTGTTTTTT

V gene: TRBV4-3
J gene: TRBJ2-1
D gene: TRBD2
clone size: NA
CDR3 protein: CASSQEARGDVYNEQFF
CDR3 DNA: TGCGCCAGCAGCCAAGAGGCCCGGGGGGACGTATACAATGAGCAGTTCTTC

V gene: TRBV27
J gene: TRBJ2-5
D gene: TRBD1
clone size: NA
CDR3 protein: CASSLWTGSQETQYF
CDR3 DNA: TGTGCCAGCAGTCTCTGGACAGGGAGTCAAGAGACCCAGTACTTC

V gene: TRBV27
J gene: TRBJ2-1
D gene: NA
clone size: once
CDR3 protein: CASSPGGTGYVNEQFF
CDR3 DNA: TGTGCCAGCAGTCCGGGGGGGACAGGGTACGTTAATGAGCAGTTCTTC

V gene: TRBV9
J gene: TRBJ2-7
D gene: NA
clone size: NA
CDR3 protein: CASSVGQSSYEQYF
CDR3 DNA: TGTGCCAGCAGCGTCGGCCAGAGCTCCTACGAGCAGTACTTC

V gene: TRBV6-5
J gene: TRBJ1-1
D gene: NA
clone size: NA
CDR3 protein: CASSYSGPATEAFF
CDR3 DNA: TGTGCCAGCAGTTATTCAGGGCCGGCCACTGAAGCTTTCTTT

V gene: TRBV29-1
J gene: TRBJ2-1
D gene: NA
clone size: NA
CDR3 protein: CSGGLYNEQFF
CDR3 DNA: TGCAGCGGAGGATTGTACAATGAGCAGTTCTTC

V gene: TRBV4-1
J gene: TRBJ2-5
D gene: TRBD2
clone size: NA
CDR3 protein: CASSHVLAGGRGAEGETQYF
CDR3 DNA: TGCGCCAGCAGCCACGTTTTAGCGGGAGGGCGGGGAGCGGAGGGAGAGACCCAGTACTTC

V gene: TRBV4-1
J gene: TRBJ2-7
D gene: NA
clone size: NA
CDR3 protein: CASSQVSGAGEQYF
CDR3 DNA: TGCGCCAGCAGCCAAGTGTCAGGGGCTGGTGAGCAGTACTTC

V gene: TRBV27
J gene: TRBJ2-1
D gene: TRBD1
clone size: NA
CDR3 protein: CASSLQGQHYNEQFF
CDR3 DNA: TGTGCCAGCAGTTTACAGGGACAGCATTACAATGAGCAGTTCTTC

V gene: TRBV30
J gene: TRBJ2-3
D gene: NA
clone size: NA
CDR3 protein: CAWADTSRRADTQYF
CDR3 DNA: TGTGCCTGGGCCGACACTAGTAGGAGAGCAGATACGCAGTATTTT

V gene: TRBV7-9
J gene: TRBJ2-1
D gene: TRBD2
clone size: NA
CDR3 protein: CASSPLAGMGEQFF
CDR3 DNA: TGTGCCAGCAGCCCCCTAGCGGGAATGGGTGAGCAGTTCTTC

V gene: TRBV28
J gene: TRBJ2-7
D gene: NA
clone size: NA
CDR3 protein: CASSLGTYEQYF
CDR3 DNA: TGTGCCAGCAGTTTAGGTACCTACGAGCAGTACTTC

V gene: TRBV7-9
J gene: TRBJ2-7
D gene: NA
clone size: NA
CDR3 protein: CASSTWDSAYEQYF
CDR3 DNA: TGTGCCAGCAGCACCTGGGACTCCGCCTACGAGCAGTACTTC

V gene: TRBV6-5
J gene: TRBJ1-1
D gene: TRBD1
clone size: NA
CDR3 protein: CASSYSGGQPAGAFF
CDR3 DNA: TGTGCCAGCAGTTACTCGGGGGGACAGCCGGCGGGGGCTTTCTTT

V gene: TRBV7-6
J gene: TRBJ2-4
D gene: NA
clone size: NA
CDR3 protein: CASSLEYRGDRAFKNIQYF
CDR3 DNA: TGTGCCAGCAGCTTAGAATATAGGGGGGATCGGGCCTTCAAAAACATTCAGTACTTC